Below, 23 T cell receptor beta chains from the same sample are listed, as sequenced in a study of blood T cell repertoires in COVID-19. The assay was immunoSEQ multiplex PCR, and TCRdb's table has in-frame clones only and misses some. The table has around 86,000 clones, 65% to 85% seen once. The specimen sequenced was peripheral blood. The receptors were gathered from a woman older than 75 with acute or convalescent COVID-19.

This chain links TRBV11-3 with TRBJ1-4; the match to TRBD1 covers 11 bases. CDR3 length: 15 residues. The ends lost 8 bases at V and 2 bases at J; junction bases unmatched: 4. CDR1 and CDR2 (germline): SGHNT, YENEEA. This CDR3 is CASRDRGMTNEKLFF. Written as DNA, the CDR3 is TGTGCCAGCCGGGACAGGGGGATGACTAATGAAAAACTGTTTTTT.

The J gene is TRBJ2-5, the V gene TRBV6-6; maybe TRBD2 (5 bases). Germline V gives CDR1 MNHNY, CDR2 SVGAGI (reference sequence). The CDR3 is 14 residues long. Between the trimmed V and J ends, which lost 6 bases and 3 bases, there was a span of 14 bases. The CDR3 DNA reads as TGTGCCAGCAGCCTAGCAGGAACCGAAGAGACCCAGTACTTC. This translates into CASSLAGTEETQYF.

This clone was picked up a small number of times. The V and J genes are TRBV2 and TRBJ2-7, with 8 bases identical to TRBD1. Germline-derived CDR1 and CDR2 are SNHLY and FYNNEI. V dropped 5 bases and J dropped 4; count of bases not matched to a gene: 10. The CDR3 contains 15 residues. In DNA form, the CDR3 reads TGTGCCAGCAGTTCTCAGGGGGCGAAAAGGTACGAGCAGTACTTC. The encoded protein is CASSSQGAKRYEQYF.

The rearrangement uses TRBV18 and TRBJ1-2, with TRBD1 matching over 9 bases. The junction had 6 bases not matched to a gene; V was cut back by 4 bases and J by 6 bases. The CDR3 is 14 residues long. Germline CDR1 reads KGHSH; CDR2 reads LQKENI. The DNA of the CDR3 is TGTGCCAGCTCACTGCGGACAGGGGAGGATGGCTACACCTTC. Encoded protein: CASSLRTGEDGYTF.

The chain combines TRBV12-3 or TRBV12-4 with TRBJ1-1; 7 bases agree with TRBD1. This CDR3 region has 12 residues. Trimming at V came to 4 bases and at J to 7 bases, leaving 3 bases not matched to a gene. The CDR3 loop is CASSSGQLEAFF. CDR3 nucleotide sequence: TGTGCCAGCAGTTCGGGACAGCTTGAAGCTTTCTTT.

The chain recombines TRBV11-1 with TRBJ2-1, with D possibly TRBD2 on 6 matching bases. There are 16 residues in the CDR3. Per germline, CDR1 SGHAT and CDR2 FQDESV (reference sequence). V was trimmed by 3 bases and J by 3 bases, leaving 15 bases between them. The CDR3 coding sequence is TGTGCCAGCAGCTTTTCGGGACTCAGCCTCTACAATGAGCAGTTCTTC. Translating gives CASSFSGLSLYNEQFF.

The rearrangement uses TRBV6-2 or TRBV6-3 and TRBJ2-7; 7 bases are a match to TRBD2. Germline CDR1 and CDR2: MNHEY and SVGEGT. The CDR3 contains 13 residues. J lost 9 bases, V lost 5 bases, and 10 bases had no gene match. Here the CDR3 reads CASSKFAGDVQYF. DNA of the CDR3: TGTGCCAGCAGTAAATTTGCGGGAGATGTGCAGTACTTC.

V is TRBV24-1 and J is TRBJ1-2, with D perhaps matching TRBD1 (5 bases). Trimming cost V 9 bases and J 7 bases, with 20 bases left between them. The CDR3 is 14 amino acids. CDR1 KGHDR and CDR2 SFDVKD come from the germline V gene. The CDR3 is CATRGGSRLFGYTF. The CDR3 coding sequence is TGTGCCACCCGGGGGGGGAGTAGGCTGTTTGGCTACACCTTC.

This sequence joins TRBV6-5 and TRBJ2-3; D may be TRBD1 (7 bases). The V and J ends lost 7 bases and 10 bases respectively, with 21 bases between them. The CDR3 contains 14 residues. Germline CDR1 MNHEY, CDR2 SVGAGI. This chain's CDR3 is CASKTGDLGSAQYF. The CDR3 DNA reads TGTGCCAGCAAAACAGGGGACTTAGGGTCGGCGCAGTATTTT.

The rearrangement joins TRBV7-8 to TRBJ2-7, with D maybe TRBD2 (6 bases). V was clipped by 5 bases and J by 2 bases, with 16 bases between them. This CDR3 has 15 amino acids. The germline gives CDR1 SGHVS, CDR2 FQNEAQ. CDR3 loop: CASSQSLAAAYEQYF. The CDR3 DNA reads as TGTGCCAGCAGCCAATCCTTAGCGGCCGCCTACGAGCAGTACTTC.

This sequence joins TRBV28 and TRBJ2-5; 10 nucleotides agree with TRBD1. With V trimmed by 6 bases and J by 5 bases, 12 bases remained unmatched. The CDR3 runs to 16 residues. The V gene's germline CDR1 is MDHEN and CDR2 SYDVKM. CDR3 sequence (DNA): TGTGCCAGCAGCCCTCCCCGGGACAGGGGTTGGGAGACCCAGTACTTC. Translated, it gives CASSPPRDRGWETQYF.

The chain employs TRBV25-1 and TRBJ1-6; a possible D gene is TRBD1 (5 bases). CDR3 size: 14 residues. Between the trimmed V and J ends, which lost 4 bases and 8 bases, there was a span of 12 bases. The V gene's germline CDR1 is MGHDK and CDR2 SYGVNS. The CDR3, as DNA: TGTGCCAGCAGTGCTCCCCTCAGGGATTCACCCCTCCACTTT. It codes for CASSAPLRDSPLHF. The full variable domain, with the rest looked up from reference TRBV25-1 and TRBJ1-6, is EADIYQTPRYLVIGTGKKITLECSQTMGHDKMYWYQQDPGMELHLIHYSYGVNSTEKGDLSSESTVSRIRTEHFPLTLESARPSHTSQYLCASSAPLRDSPLHFGNGTRLTVT.

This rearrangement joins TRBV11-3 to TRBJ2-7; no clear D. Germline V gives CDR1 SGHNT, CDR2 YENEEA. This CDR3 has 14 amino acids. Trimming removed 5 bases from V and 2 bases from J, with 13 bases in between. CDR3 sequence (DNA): TGTGCCAGCAGCGATGCGAACTCCCCCTACGAGCAGTACTTC. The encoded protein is CASSDANSPYEQYF.

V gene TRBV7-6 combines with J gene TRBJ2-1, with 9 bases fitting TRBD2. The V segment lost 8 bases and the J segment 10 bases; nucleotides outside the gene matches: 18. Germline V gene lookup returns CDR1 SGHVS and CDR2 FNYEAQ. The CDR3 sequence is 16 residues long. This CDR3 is CASQRSGRPLAGEQFF. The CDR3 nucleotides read TGTGCCAGCCAACGAAGTGGCAGACCGCTAGCGGGGGAGCAGTTCTTC.

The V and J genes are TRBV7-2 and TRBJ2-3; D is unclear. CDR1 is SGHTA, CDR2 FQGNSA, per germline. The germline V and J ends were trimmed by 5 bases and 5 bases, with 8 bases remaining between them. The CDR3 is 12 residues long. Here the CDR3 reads CASSQREDTQYF. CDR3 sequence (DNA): TGTGCCAGCAGCCAAAGAGAAGATACGCAGTATTTT.

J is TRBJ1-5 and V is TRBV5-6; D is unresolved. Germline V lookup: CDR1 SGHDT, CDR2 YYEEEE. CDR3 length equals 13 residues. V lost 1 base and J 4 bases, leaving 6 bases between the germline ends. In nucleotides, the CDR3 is TGTGCCAGCAGCTTGTCAGAAAATCAGCCCCAGCATTTT. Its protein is CASSLSENQPQHF. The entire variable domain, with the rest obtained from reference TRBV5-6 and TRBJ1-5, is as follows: DAGVTQSPTHLIKTRGQQVTLRCSPKSGHDTVSWYQQALGQGPQFIFQYYEEEERQRGNFPDRFSGHQFPNYSSELNVNALLLGDSALYLCASSLSENQPQHFGDGTRLSIL.

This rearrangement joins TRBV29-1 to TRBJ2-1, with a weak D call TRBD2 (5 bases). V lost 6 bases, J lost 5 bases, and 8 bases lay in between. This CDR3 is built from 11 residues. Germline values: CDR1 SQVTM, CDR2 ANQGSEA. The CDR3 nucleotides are TGCAGCGTCGCCGGGGACAATGAGCAGTTCTTC. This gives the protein CSVAGDNEQFF.

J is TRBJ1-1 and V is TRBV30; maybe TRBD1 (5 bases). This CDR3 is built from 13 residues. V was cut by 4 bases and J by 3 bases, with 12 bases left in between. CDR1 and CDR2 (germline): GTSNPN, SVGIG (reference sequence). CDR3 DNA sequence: TGTGCCTGGATCCGGACACCGGACACTGAAGCTTTCTTT. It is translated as CAWIRTPDTEAFF.

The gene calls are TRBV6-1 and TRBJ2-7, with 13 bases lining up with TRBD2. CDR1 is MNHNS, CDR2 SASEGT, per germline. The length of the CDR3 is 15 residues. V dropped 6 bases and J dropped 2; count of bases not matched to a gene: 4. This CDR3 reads CASSGTSGNTYEQYF. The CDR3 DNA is TGTGCCAGCAGCGGGACTAGCGGGAATACCTACGAGCAGTACTTC.

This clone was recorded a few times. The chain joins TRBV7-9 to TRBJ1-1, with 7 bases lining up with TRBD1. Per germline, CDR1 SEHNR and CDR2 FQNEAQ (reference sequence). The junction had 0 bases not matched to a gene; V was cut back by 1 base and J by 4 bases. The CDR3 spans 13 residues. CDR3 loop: CASSLGQGTEAFF. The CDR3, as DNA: TGTGCCAGCAGCTTAGGACAGGGCACTGAAGCTTTCTTT.

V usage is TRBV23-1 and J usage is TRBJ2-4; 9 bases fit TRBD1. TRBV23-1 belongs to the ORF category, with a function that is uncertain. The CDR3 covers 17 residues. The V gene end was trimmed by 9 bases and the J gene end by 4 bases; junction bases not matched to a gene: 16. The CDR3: CASRWRRGDRAKNIQYF. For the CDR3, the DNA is TGCGCCAGTAGATGGCGTCGGGGGGACAGGGCTAAAAACATTCAGTACTTC.

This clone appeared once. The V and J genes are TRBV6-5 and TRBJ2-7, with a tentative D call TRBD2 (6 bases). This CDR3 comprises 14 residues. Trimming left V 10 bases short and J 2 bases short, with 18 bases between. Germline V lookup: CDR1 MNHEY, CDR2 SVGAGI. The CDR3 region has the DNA TGTGCCACTACTTTGGGACTCGCAACCTACGAGCAGTACTTC. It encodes CATTLGLATYEQYF.

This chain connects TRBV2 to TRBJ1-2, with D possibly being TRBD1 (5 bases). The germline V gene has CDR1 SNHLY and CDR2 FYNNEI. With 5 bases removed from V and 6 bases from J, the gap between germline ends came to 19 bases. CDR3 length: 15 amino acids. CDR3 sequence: CASSSPRQGKDGYTF. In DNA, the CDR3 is TGTGCCAGCAGTTCCCCTCGGCAGGGTAAAGATGGCTACACCTTC.